A single sample gave rise to the 32 T cell receptor beta chains below, sequenced in a study of blood T cells in healthy people across ages. It was with a sample-barcoded 5' primer and a J-beta primer mix that a second PCR of roughly 6 to 12 cycles was run. TCRdb itself ran the 5' RACE reads through MiXCR, one entry per CDR3 protein. The table shows about 1.8 million distinct CDR3 sequences, with roughly 50% occurring only once. Sequencing used blood. These receptors all come from a woman between 35 and 50 years old in good health.

The rearrangement joins TRBV3-1 to TRBJ1-6; 11 positions agree with TRBD1. Germline CDR1 LGHDT, CDR2 YNNKEL (reference sequence). J lost 10 bases, V lost 7 bases, and 15 bases had no gene match. The CDR3 is 17 residues long. CDR3 sequence reads: CASKGLGQGASDSPLHF. In DNA, the CDR3 is TGTGCCAGCAAGGGGCTTGGACAGGGGGCTTCCGACTCACCCCTCCACTTT. The full variable domain, in which reference TRBV3-1 and TRBJ1-6 provide the parts outside the CDR3, is DTAVSQTPKYLVTQMGNDKSIKCEQNLGHDTMYWYKQDSKKFLKIMFSYNNKELIINETVPNRFSPKSPDKAHLNLHINSLELGDSAVYFCASKGLGQGASDSPLHFGNGTRLTVT.

This sequence joins TRBV19 and TRBJ2-1; D gene ambiguous. CDR1 and CDR2 (germline): LNHDA, SQIVND (reference sequence). The ends were cut back, 7 bases at V and 2 bases at J, with 9 bases in the middle. This CDR3 region has 13 residues. The CDR3 is CASINIAYNEQFF. The CDR3 DNA is TGTGCCAGTATCAACATAGCCTACAATGAGCAGTTCTTC. The full variable domain, completed using reference TRBV19 and TRBJ2-1, is DGGITQSPKYLFRKEGQNVTLSCEQNLNHDAMYWYRQDPGQGLRLIYYSQIVNDFQKGDIAEGYSVSREKKESFPLTVTSAQKNPTAFYLCASINIAYNEQFFGPGTRLTVL.

There are a few counts of this clonotype. This sequence joins TRBV20-1 and TRBJ2-7; no firm D call. This CDR3 has 13 residues. Germline lookup yields CDR1 DFQATT and CDR2 SNEGSKA (reference sequence). The ends were cut back, 3 bases at V and 6 bases at J, with 15 bases in the middle. The DNA of the CDR3 is TGCAGTGCTAGCTCCTCACGTACTCCCGAGCAGTACTTC. Residues: CSASSSRTPEQYF.

The chain joins TRBV12-3 or TRBV12-4 to TRBJ2-7; unclear D gene. V lost 4 bases, J lost 3 bases, and 10 bases lay in between. The CDR3 contains 13 residues. The chain's CDR3 is CASSSVNGYEQYF. The CDR3 DNA is TGTGCCAGCAGTTCGGTCAACGGCTACGAGCAGTACTTC.

The chain combines TRBV9 with TRBJ2-7; D unclear. Matching the DNA end better, TRBJ2-5 makes the J call doubtful. CDR1 and CDR2 (germline): SGDLS, YYNGEE. The CDR3 runs to 15 residues. CDR3 sequence reads: CASSVEGLEQETQYF. In nucleotides, the CDR3 is TGTGCCAGCAGCGTAGAGGGTCTCGAGCAGGAGACCCAGTACTTC.

This clonotype was detected a few times. For the CDR3, the DNA is TGCAGTGCTAGACGGGACAGAGGGGTATGGACCCTCCACTTT. Its protein is CSARRDRGVWTLHF. V and J are TRBV20-1 and TRBJ1-6, with 7 bases identical to TRBD1. Germline trimming cut 2 bases from V and 14 bases from J; bases unmatched to any gene: 12. The CDR3 sequence is 14 residues long. Per germline, CDR1 DFQATT and CDR2 SNEGSKA (reference sequence).

This clonotype was observed a handful of times. This chain links TRBV6-6 with TRBJ2-7; D may match TRBD1 or TRBD2 (5 bases each). The V gene lost 2 bases and the J gene lost 7 bases, with 15 bases spanning the gap. Germline loops: CDR1 MNHNY, CDR2 SVGAGI (reference sequence). The CDR3 length is 14 residues. As DNA, the CDR3 is TGTGCCAGCAGTTACGAGGGACGTAGCCGTGAGCAGTACTTC. Its protein product is CASSYEGRSREQYF.

The rearrangement uses TRBV6-2 or TRBV6-3 and TRBJ1-2; D call uncertain. Germline V gives CDR1 MNHEY, CDR2 SVGEGT. This CDR3 comprises 14 residues. The V gene lost 2 bases and the J gene lost 6 bases, with 13 bases spanning the gap. The DNA of the CDR3 is TGTGCCAGCAGTTACGGCATGGCAGCCCATGGCTACACCTTC. Protein: CASSYGMAAHGYTF.

The chain couples TRBV3-1 to TRBJ2-1; 11 nucleotides align to TRBD2. The CDR3 consists of 18 residues. The germline CDR1 and CDR2 sequences are LGHDT and YNNKEL (reference sequence). V shed 2 bases, J shed 4 bases, and the junction held 10 bases outside the gene matches. The CDR3 protein is CASSQSLLGLAVYNEQFF. The CDR3 DNA follows: TGTGCCAGCAGCCAAAGCTTGCTGGGACTAGCGGTATACAATGAGCAGTTCTTC.

This clonotype was observed a few times. The chain links TRBV5-1 to TRBJ2-3; 8 bases are a match to TRBD2. The CDR3 covers 15 residues. Trimming removed 1 base from V and 5 bases from J; junction bases left unmatched: 6. Per germline, CDR1 SGHRS and CDR2 YFSETQ. The DNA for the CDR3 is TGCGCCAGCAGCTTGAGCGGGGGAGCGATAGATACGCAGTATTTT. It specifies CASSLSGGAIDTQYF. The full variable domain, rest sourced from reference TRBV5-1 and TRBJ2-3, is KAGVTQTPRYLIKTRGQQVTLSCSPISGHRSVSWYQQTPGQGLQFLFEYFSETQRNKGNFPGRFSGRQFSNSRSEMNVSTLELGDSALYLCASSLSGGAIDTQYFGPGTRLTVL.

This chain links TRBV10-3 with TRBJ1-6, with D uncertain. Germline V CDR1 and CDR2: ENHRY, SYGVKD. The CDR3 runs 16 residues. V shed 5 bases and J shed 7 bases, with 18 bases lying between them. CDR3 protein: CAISNGLAGGNSPLHF. The DNA for the CDR3 is TGTGCCATCAGTAACGGACTGGCAGGAGGGAATTCACCCCTCCACTTT.

This clonotype was seen a few times. The chain employs TRBV6-5 and TRBJ2-1, with D possibly being TRBD1 (6 bases). Trimming removed 6 bases at V and 2 bases at J, with 14 bases between. The germline V gene has CDR1 MNHEY and CDR2 SVGAGI. The CDR3 sequence is 15 residues long. CDR3 loop: CASRTTGLPYNEQFF. The DNA for the CDR3 is TGTGCCAGCAGGACAACAGGGCTCCCCTACAATGAGCAGTTCTTC.

The chain employs TRBV7-6 and TRBJ2-3; the D call may be TRBD1 or TRBD2 (5 bases each). The V and J ends lost 5 bases and 2 bases respectively, with 20 bases between them. Germline loops: CDR1 SGHVS, CDR2 FNYEAQ. The CDR3 consists of 17 residues. Here the CDR3 DNA reads TGTGCCAGCAGCCCCCGCCGGCGGGCAGGGAACACAGATACGCAGTATTTT. Its translation: CASSPRRRAGNTDTQYF. The full variable domain, in which reference TRBV7-6 and TRBJ2-3 provide the parts outside the CDR3, is GAGVSQSPRYKVTKRGQDVALRCDPISGHVSLYWYRQALGQGPEFLTYFNYEAQQDKSGLPNDRFSAERPEGSISTLTIQRTEQRDSAMYRCASSPRRRAGNTDTQYFGPGTRLTVL.

This clonotype has only one observation. The V and J genes are TRBV20-1 and TRBJ2-5; D is uncertain. The CDR3 is 12 amino acids. Germline-derived CDR1 and CDR2 are DFQATT and SNEGSKA (reference sequence). CDR3 sequence: CSDQSGPNEQYF. DNA for the CDR3: TGCAGCGACCAATCCGGGCCCAATGAGCAGTACTTC.

The chain has TRBV6-5 and TRBJ2-1, with 9 bases fitting TRBD2. This CDR3 has 14 residues. The V segment lost 4 bases and the J segment 10 bases; nucleotides outside the gene matches: 8. CDR1 is MNHEY, CDR2 SVGAGI, per germline. Here the CDR3 reads CASSSAGGPREQFF. As DNA, the CDR3 is TGTGCCAGCAGTTCGGCGGGGGGGCCGAGGGAGCAGTTCTTC.

The V call is TRBV10-3, the J call TRBJ2-7; no clear D. This CDR3 has 13 residues. The germline V gene has CDR1 ENHRY and CDR2 SYGVKD. The ends were cut back, 0 bases at V and 5 bases at J, with 8 bases in the middle. The CDR3 loop reads CAISESKIHEQYF. CDR3 coding DNA: TGTGCCATCAGTGAGTCGAAAATACACGAGCAGTACTTC.

The chain recombines TRBV5-1 with TRBJ1-2, with a weak D call TRBD1 (5 bases). This CDR3 comprises 17 residues. The germline gives CDR1 SGHRS, CDR2 YFSETQ. V was cut by 2 bases and J by 2 bases, with 19 bases left in between. In nucleotides, the CDR3 is TGCGCCAGCAGCTTCTCCCCTCCTGACGGGGGGAACTATGGCTACACCTTC. Encoded protein: CASSFSPPDGGNYGYTF.

There are a few counts of this clonotype. J is TRBJ2-5 and V is TRBV5-6; the D gene is possibly TRBD2 (5 bases). Looked up from germline, CDR1 is SGHDT and CDR2 is YYEEEE. There are 13 residues in the CDR3. Between the trimmed V and J ends, which lost 6 bases and 2 bases, there was a span of 11 bases. In DNA, the CDR3 is TGTGCCAGCATTCAGAGGGTACAAGAGACCCAGTACTTC. Translating it yields CASIQRVQETQYF.

This clonotype was counted only a few times. This chain connects TRBV20-1 to TRBJ1-5; no clear D gene. V was trimmed by 7 bases and J by 0 bases, leaving 13 bases between them. Germline loops: CDR1 DFQATT, CDR2 SNEGSKA (reference sequence). The CDR3 length is 14 residues. The CDR3 DNA is TGCAGTGGTGTTGGATTATATAGCAATCAGCCCCAGCATTTT. It yields the protein CSGVGLYSNQPQHF.

The rearrangement uses TRBV4-1 and TRBJ2-3; the match to TRBD1 covers 9 bases. Germline CDR1 reads MGHRA; CDR2 reads YSYEKL. There are 16 residues in the CDR3. J lost 5 bases, V lost 5 bases, and 11 bases had no gene match. This chain's CDR3 is CASSSPGQGVRDTQYF. Here the CDR3 DNA reads TGCGCCAGCAGCTCGCCGGGACAGGGTGTAAGAGATACGCAGTATTTT.

The V call is TRBV9, the J call TRBJ2-1, with D perhaps TRBD1 or TRBD2 (5 bases each). This CDR3 is 15 amino acids long. Germline V lookup: CDR1 SGDLS, CDR2 YYNGEE. Between the trimmed V and J ends, which lost 0 bases and 3 bases, there was a span of 10 bases. The CDR3 nucleotides are TGTGCCAGCAGCGTAGGGGGGAACCGCTACAATGAGCAGTTCTTC. Amino acid sequence: CASSVGGNRYNEQFF.

The gene calls are TRBV10-2 and TRBJ2-5; D possibly uses TRBD1 or TRBD2 (5 bases each). Germline V CDR1 and CDR2: WSHSY, SAAADI. The CDR3 totals 14 residues. Between the trimmed V and J ends, which lost 3 bases and 3 bases, there was a span of 11 bases. The CDR3 region has the DNA TGCGCCAGCAGTGAAGGGACCTTGAAAGAGACCCAGTACTTC. It encodes CASSEGTLKETQYF.

The V and J genes are TRBV20-1 and TRBJ2-1, with TRBD2 matching 8 bases. This CDR3 comprises 13 residues. Germline V lookup: CDR1 DFQATT, CDR2 SNEGSKA (reference sequence). V trimming: 6 bases; J trimming: 7 bases; junction bases outside the gene matches: 8. The CDR3: CSAGGAGVNEQFF. As DNA, the CDR3 is TGCAGTGCCGGGGGGGCCGGAGTGAATGAGCAGTTCTTC.

V usage is TRBV7-8 and J usage is TRBJ2-4; 7 bases align to TRBD2. With the DNA end fitting TRBJ2-5 better, the J assignment may be wrong. Germline CDR1 SGHVS, CDR2 FQNEAQ. The CDR3 runs 14 residues. The CDR3 DNA reads TGTGCCAGCAGCCGGCGACTAGCAAAAGAGACCCAGTACTTC. Translated: CASSRRLAKETQYF.

The chain combines TRBV5-1 with TRBJ2-3; D tentatively reads TRBD1 or TRBD2 (5 bases each). Per the germline V gene, CDR1 is SGHRS and CDR2 is YFSETQ. Trimming left V 0 bases short and J 8 bases short, with 22 bases between. This CDR3 is 17 amino acids long. Here the CDR3 DNA reads TGCGCCAGCAGCTTGGGGGGGACCGGGATTTCCCTCGGTACGCAGTATTTT. Translating it yields CASSLGGTGISLGTQYF.

V gene TRBV7-2 combines with J gene TRBJ1-5; 7 positions agree with TRBD1. Per the germline V gene, CDR1 is SGHTA and CDR2 is FQGNSA. The CDR3 has 13 residues. With 2 bases clipped from V and 6 bases from J, the junction kept 1 base outside the gene matches. The CDR3 bases are TGTGCCAGCAGCTTATCAGGGGGTCAGCCCCAGCATTTT. Translating it yields CASSLSGGQPQHF.

About this clonotype itself: A junction boundary mismatches the germline segment, possibly from a read error. CDR3 region: CAGSGQTFYGYTF. DNA for the CDR3: TGTGCCGGCAGCGGACAGACCTTCTATGGCTACACCTTC. The genes are TRBV7-9 and TRBJ1-2, with D perhaps TRBD1 (6 bases). Germline assignment: CDR1 SEHNR and CDR2 FQNEAQ (reference sequence). The CDR3 runs 13 residues.

This clonotype was recorded many times. This chain joins TRBV6-5 and TRBJ1-1; D call uncertain. Germline V lookup: CDR1 MNHEY, CDR2 SVGAGI. The CDR3 covers 15 residues. V shed 6 bases and J shed 1 base, with 15 bases lying between them. The CDR3 spells CASSPASRRNTEAFF. The DNA for the CDR3 is TGTGCCAGCAGCCCGGCCTCCAGGCGGAACACTGAAGCTTTCTTT.

This clonotype occurred a few times. The rearrangement uses TRBV11-2 and TRBJ2-6; the D gene could be TRBD1 or TRBD2 (6 bases each). The germline V gene has CDR1 SGHAT and CDR2 FQNNGV. This CDR3 is built from 19 residues. The V gene lost 5 bases and the J gene lost 1 base, with 21 bases spanning the gap. The CDR3 sequence: CASSPRSRGVGSGANVLTF. CDR3 coding DNA: TGTGCCAGCAGCCCGCGATCGAGGGGGGTAGGATCTGGGGCCAACGTCCTGACTTTC.

The chain combines TRBV7-2 with TRBJ2-5, with 9 nucleotides matching TRBD1. V was pared by 1 base and J by 5 bases, with 5 bases of the junction left unmatched. Germline V gene data show CDR1 as SGHTA and CDR2 as FQGNSA. CDR3 length: 15 amino acids. The CDR3 bases are TGTGCCAGCAGCTTAGGCGACAGGGGGATGGAGACCCAGTACTTC. This translates into CASSLGDRGMETQYF.

V gene TRBV7-8 combines with J gene TRBJ2-5; D is ambiguous. Looked up from germline, CDR1 is SGHVS and CDR2 is FQNEAQ. This CDR3 comprises 15 residues. The germline V and J ends were trimmed by 5 bases and 1 base, with 14 bases remaining between them. In DNA, the CDR3 is TGTGCCAGCAGCCGAACAAGGACCCTCCAAGAGACCCAGTACTTC. Its translation: CASSRTRTLQETQYF.

This chain connects TRBV27 to TRBJ1-1; 8 positions match TRBD1. There are 14 residues in the CDR3. CDR1 and CDR2 from the germline V gene are MNHEY and SMNVEV (reference sequence). V dropped 5 bases and J dropped 4; count of bases not matched to a gene: 6. In DNA form, the CDR3 reads TGTGCCAGCAGTCCCCTGGACAGGGCCACTGAAGCTTTCTTT. It yields the protein CASSPLDRATEAFF.